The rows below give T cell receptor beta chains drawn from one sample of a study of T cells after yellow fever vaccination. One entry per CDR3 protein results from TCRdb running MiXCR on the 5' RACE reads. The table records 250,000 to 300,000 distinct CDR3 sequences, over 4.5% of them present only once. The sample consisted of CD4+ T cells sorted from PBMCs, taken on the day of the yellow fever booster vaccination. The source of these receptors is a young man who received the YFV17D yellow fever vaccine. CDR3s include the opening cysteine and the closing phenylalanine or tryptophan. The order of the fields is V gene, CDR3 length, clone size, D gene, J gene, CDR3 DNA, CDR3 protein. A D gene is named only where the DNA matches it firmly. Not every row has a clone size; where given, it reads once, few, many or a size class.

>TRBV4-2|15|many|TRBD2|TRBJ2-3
TGTGCCAGCAGCCAAGAGGGACTAGCGACAGATACGCAGTATTTT
CASSQEGLATDTQYF
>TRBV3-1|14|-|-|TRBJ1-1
TGTGCCAGCAGCGACTCGCAGGGGAACACTGAAGCTTTCTTT
CASSDSQGNTEAFF
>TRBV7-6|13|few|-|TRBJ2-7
TGTGCCAGCAGCCTCCGGACGTCCTACGAGCAGTACTTC
CASSLRTSYEQYF
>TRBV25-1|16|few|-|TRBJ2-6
TGTGCCAGCAGTGGACTACAACGCTCTGGGGCCAACGTCCTGACTTTC
CASSGLQRSGANVLTF
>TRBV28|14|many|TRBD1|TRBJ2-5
TGTGCCAGCAGTAGGACAGGGAATCTACAGACCCAGTACTTC
CASSRTGNLQTQYF
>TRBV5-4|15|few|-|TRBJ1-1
TGTGCCAGCAGCTTGGCAGCGAACCTGAACACTGAAGCTTTCTTT
CASSLAANLNTEAFF
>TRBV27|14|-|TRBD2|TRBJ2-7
TGTGCCAGCAGCCCGGGACTAGAAATCTACGAGCAGTACTTC
CASSPGLEIYEQYF
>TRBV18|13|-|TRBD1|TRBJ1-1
TGTGCCAGCTCAACGGACAGACAGGGTGAAGCTTTCTTT
CASSTDRQGEAFF
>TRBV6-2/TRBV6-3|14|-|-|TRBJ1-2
TGTGCCAGCAGTTATGGACAGCCTAACTATGGCTACACCTTC
CASSYGQPNYGYTF
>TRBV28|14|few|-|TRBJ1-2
TGTGCCAGCAGGACCCCCGGGGGGATTTATGGCTACACCTTC
CASRTPGGIYGYTF
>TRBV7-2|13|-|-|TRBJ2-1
TGTGCCAGCCGGGGAAGCTCCTACAATGAGCAGTTCTTC
CASRGSSYNEQFF
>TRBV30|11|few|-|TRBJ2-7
TGTGCCTCCGGACGGGCCTACGAGCAGTACTTC
CASGRAYEQYF
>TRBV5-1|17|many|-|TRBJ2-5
TGCGCCAGCAGCTTGCTATCAGGACTAAAGCTCGAAGAGACCCAGTACTTC
CASSLLSGLKLEETQYF
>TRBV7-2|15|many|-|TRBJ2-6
TGTGCCAGCAGCTCCCAGACAGGCCGGGCCAACGTCCTGACTTTC
CASSSQTGRANVLTF
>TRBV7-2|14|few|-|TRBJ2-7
TGTGCCAGCAGAACAGAGACTCTACGACACGAGCAGTACTTC
CASRTETLRHEQYF
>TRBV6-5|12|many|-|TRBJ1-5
TGTGCCAGCAGACCCCCTGGTCAGCCCCAGCATTTT
CASRPPGQPQHF
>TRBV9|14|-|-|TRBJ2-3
TGTGCCAGCAGCGGTAGGGACAGCACAGATACGCAGTATTTT
CASSGRDSTDTQYF
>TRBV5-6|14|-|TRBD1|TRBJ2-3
TGTGCCAGCAGCTGGGACAGGGAAACAGATACGCAGTATTTT
CASSWDRETDTQYF
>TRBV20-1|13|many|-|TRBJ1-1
TGCAGTGCTAGTGGAGAGGTGAACACTGAAGCTTTCTTT
CSASGEVNTEAFF
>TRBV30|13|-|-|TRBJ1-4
TGTGCCTGGAATGAGCGTCTGGGTGAAAAACTGTTTTTT
CAWNERLGEKLFF
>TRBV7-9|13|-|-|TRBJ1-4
TGTGCCAGCAGCTTCCGGGGAGACGAAAAACTGTTTTTT
CASSFRGDEKLFF
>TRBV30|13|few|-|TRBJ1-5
TGTGCCTGGAGTTACGACTCGGAGCAGCCCCAGCATTTT
CAWSYDSEQPQHF
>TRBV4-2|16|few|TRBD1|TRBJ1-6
TGTGCCAGCAGCCCAAACCCAGGGACAGGGAATTCACCCCTCCACTTT
CASSPNPGTGNSPLHF
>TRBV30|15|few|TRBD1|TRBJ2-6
TGTGCCCGATCGGGACAGGGCTCTGGGGCCAACGTCCTGACTTTC
CARSGQGSGANVLTF
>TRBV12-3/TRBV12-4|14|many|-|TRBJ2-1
TGTGCCAGCCGCCCTGGGGGAACCTACAATGAGCAGTTCTTC
CASRPGGTYNEQFF
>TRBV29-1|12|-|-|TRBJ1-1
TGCAGCGTTAGGGGCGGAAACACTGAAGCTTTCTTT
CSVRGGNTEAFF
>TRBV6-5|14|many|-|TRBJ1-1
TGTGCCAGCAGTTTCCAGGGGTGGAACACTGAAGCTTTCTTT
CASSFQGWNTEAFF
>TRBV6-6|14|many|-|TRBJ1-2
TGTGCCAGCAGTTACTCCCAGATTAACTATGGCTACACCTTC
CASSYSQINYGYTF
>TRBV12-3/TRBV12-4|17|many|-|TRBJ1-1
TGTGCCAGCAGTTTAGGCGAGATCCGAAACTTTAACACTGAAGCTTTCTTT
CASSLGEIRNFNTEAFF
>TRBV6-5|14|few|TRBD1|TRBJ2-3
TGTGCCAGCAGTCGGACAGGAACGGGAGATACGCAGTATTTT
CASSRTGTGDTQYF
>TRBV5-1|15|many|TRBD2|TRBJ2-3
TGCGCCAGCAGCTTCACTAGCGGCGGCACAGATACGCAGTATTTT
CASSFTSGGTDTQYF
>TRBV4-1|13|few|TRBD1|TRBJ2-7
TGCGCCAGCAGCCAATTAGGGGGCTCAGGGCAGTACTTC
CASSQLGGSGQYF
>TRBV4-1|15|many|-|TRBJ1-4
TGCGCCAGCAGCCCGCGGCAGGGGCCCCTTAGGAAACTGTTTTTT
CASSPRQGPLRKLFF
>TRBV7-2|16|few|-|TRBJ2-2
TGTGCCAGCAGCTTAGGCAGACCCTTGAACACCGGGGAGCTGTTTTTT
CASSLGRPLNTGELFF
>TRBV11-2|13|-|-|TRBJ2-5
TGTGCCAGCAGCCGGAGACAACCGGGGACCCAGTACTTC
CASSRRQPGTQYF
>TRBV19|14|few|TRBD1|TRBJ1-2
TGTGCCAGTAGTACCGGACAGGGGAACAATGGCTACACCTTC
CASSTGQGNNGYTF
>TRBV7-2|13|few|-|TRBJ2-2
TGTGCCAGCAGCCCAGGGTTTCCCGGGGAGCTGTTTTTT
CASSPGFPGELFF
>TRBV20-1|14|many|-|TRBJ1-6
TGCAGTGCTAGAGACAGGGGATTCGGTTCACCCCTCCACTTT
CSARDRGFGSPLHF
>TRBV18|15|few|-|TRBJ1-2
TGTGCCAGCTCACCACAAGGCCGGAGGGTCTATGGCTACACCTTC
CASSPQGRRVYGYTF
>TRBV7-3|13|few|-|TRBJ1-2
TGTGCCAGCAGCTCCCGACTCGGTGGGGGCTACACCTTC
CASSSRLGGGYTF
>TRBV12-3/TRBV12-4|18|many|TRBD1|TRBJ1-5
TGTGCCAGCAGTTCTAGAGATCCCCGGACAGGGACGAATCAGCCCCAGCATTTT
CASSSRDPRTGTNQPQHF
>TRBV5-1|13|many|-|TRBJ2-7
TGCGCCAGCAGCTTGATCGGGGAATACGAGCAGTACTTC
CASSLIGEYEQYF
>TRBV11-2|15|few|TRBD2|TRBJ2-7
TGTGCCAGCAGCTTTCCGGCTAGCGGGGGGGGCGAGCAGTACTTC
CASSFPASGGGEQYF